This T cell receptor (beta chain) is from a study of tumor-infiltrating lymphocytes in primary liver carcinoma. Co-extracting RNA and DNA was done with about 20-34 mg of unsorted bulk tissue as input. TCR beta cDNA was made from 500 ng total RNA with a constant-region primer. A slightly modified ARM-PCR protocol with three nested multiplex PCR rounds produced these TCR beta libraries. One entry per CDR3 protein, called by TCRdb with MiXCR from the multiplex PCR reads. The sample includes about 75,000 distinct CDR3 sequences, 69% of them seen just once. As for this clonotype: A read error may account for a junction end that differs from germline.

The sequenced material came from tumor-adjacent normal liver tissue. This receptor was obtained from a man aged 40-49 years with primary liver carcinoma and hepatitis B virus infection.

The CDR3 region has the DNA TGCAGCGCAGGACACTACGCGAATGGGCAGTTCTTC. This encodes CSAGHYANGQFF. This chain joins TRBV29-1 and TRBJ2-1, with D possibly matching TRBD1 (5 bases). The CDR3 covers 12 residues. In germline, CDR1 is SQVTM, CDR2 ANQGSEA.